The 11 T cell receptor beta chains in this list originate from one sample, sequenced in a study of T cell responses to AZD1222 COVID-19 vaccine. Produced via immunoSEQ multiplex PCR; TCRdb's table is partial and in-frame only. The top ten clones hold roughly 8% of a sample with some 110,000 clones, 80% to 95% of them seen once. The sequencing here drew on peripheral blood, taken 28 days after the second AZD1222 dose. Every receptor here comes from an adult who received the AZD1222 COVID-19 vaccine.

Concerning this clone itself: One end of the junction varies from germline; a read error may be responsible. The chain links TRBV6-4 to TRBJ1-2, with a tentative D call TRBD1 (5 bases). Germline V lookup: CDR1 MRHNA, CDR2 SNTAGT. The CDR3 totals 13 residues. The CDR3 coding sequence is TGTGCCAGCAGTGACTGGGGGTATATCGCGGGGAGCTTC. Residues: CASSDWGYIAGSF.

CDR3 region: CASSYLSTGEQYF. DNA of the CDR3: TGTGCCAGCAGTTACCTGAGTACGGGCGAGCAGTACTTC. The rearrangement links TRBV6-5 to TRBJ2-7; D is undetermined. Germline V gene sequence: CDR1 MNHEY, CDR2 SVGAGI. This CDR3 is built from 13 residues. Trimming cost V 2 bases and J 6 bases, with 11 bases left between them.

Turning to this clone: Because it lacks the conserved phenylalanine or tryptophan at the end, this CDR3 is likely a read error. The DNA is omitted, as the CDR3 cannot be located on it reliably, and the CDR3 follows TCRdb's listing. The CDR3 spells CASSATTGPGFL. V and J are TRBV13 and TRBJ1-1; TRBD1, the table's D call, was not compared with the DNA. CDR1 and CDR2 from the germline V gene are PRHDT and FYEKMQ (reference sequence). Both ends counted, the CDR3 spans 12 residues.

This chain uses TRBV7-9 with TRBJ2-5; D is perhaps TRBD1 (7 bases). Trimming left V 5 bases short and J 5 bases short, with 24 bases between. CDR1 is SEHNR, CDR2 FQNEAQ, per germline (reference sequence). The CDR3 has 17 residues. CDR3 in DNA: TGTGCCAGCAGCATCCCCCGGTCAGGGGGGAGCAGGGAGACCCAGTACTTC. Translation gives CASSIPRSGGSRETQYF.

For the CDR3, the DNA is TGCAGCCTGGACAGCAGCACAGATACGCAGTATTTT. Amino acids: CSLDSSTDTQYF. This chain joins TRBV29-1 and TRBJ2-3; TRBD1 might be the D (6 bases). This CDR3 comprises 12 residues. The V and J ends lost 8 bases and 0 bases respectively, with 9 bases between them. Germline assignment: CDR1 SQVTM and CDR2 ANQGSEA.

The V gene is TRBV25-1, the J gene TRBJ2-6; 10 positions agree with TRBD1. The CDR3 is 17 residues long. V dropped 5 bases and J dropped 3; count of bases not matched to a gene: 7. CDR1 is MGHDK, CDR2 SYGVNS, per germline. The CDR3 region has the DNA TGTGCCAGCAGTAGCCGGACAGGGGGAAGTGGGGCCAACGTCCTGACTTTC. It specifies CASSSRTGGSGANVLTF. The full variable domain, completed using reference TRBV25-1 and TRBJ2-6, is EADIYQTPRYLVIGTGKKITLECSQTMGHDKMYWYQQDPGMELHLIHYSYGVNSTEKGDLSSESTVSRIRTEHFPLTLESARPSHTSQYLCASSSRTGGSGANVLTFGAGSRLTVL.

V is TRBV30 and J is TRBJ1-3; TRBD1 matches at 8 bases. Per the germline V gene, CDR1 is GTSNPN and CDR2 is SVGIG (reference sequence). J gave up 8 bases and V 3 bases, and 6 bases lay outside the gene matches. The CDR3 extends over 13 amino acids. The CDR3 bases are TGTGCCTGGAGCCGGGACAGGCGTGACACCATATATTTT. It is translated as CAWSRDRRDTIYF.

V gene TRBV14 combines with J gene TRBJ2-3; 10 nucleotides line up with TRBD2. The V and J ends lost 4 bases and 5 bases, in that order; junction bases with no gene match: 12. The CDR3 has 17 amino acids. CDR1 SGHDN and CDR2 FVKESK come from the germline V gene. The DNA for the CDR3 is TGTGCCAGCAGCCCCCTAGCGGGGGCCCCCATGGGAGATACGCAGTATTTT. Translating gives CASSPLAGAPMGDTQYF.

This rearrangement joins TRBV28 to TRBJ1-5; 12 nucleotides align to TRBD1. Germline V gene data show CDR1 as MDHEN and CDR2 as SYDVKM. With V trimmed by 4 bases and J by 7 bases, 8 bases remained unmatched. The CDR3 runs 16 residues. The CDR3 reads CASSSKGQGARQPQHF. Written as DNA, the CDR3 is TGTGCCAGCAGTTCTAAGGGACAGGGGGCTAGACAGCCCCAGCATTTT.

A remark on this clone: The sample has other DNA sequences that encode this CDR3 too. CDR3 region: CASSLGPGSNQPQHF. The CDR3 DNA reads TGTGCCAGCAGTTTGGGGCCTGGTAGCAATCAGCCCCAGCATTTT. J is TRBJ1-5 and V is TRBV27, with TRBD1 as a possible D gene (5 bases). V lost 3 bases and J 0 bases, leaving 9 bases between the germline ends. In germline, CDR1 is MNHEY, CDR2 SMNVEV (reference sequence). This CDR3 has 15 residues.

The chain employs TRBV6-5 and TRBJ1-6; the D is unclear. The CDR3 totals 11 residues. Trimming pared 7 bases from V and 11 bases from J, leaving 9 bases between. Per the germline V gene, CDR1 is MNHEY and CDR2 is SVGAGI. The CDR3 nucleotides are TGTGCCAGCACGGAGGTCCCACCCCTCCACTTT. It codes for CASTEVPPLHF.